The rows below give T cell receptor beta chains drawn from one sample of a study of CD8+ T cells in alopecia areata. Sequencing used immunoSEQ multiplex PCR; TCRdb keeps in-frame clones, though not all of them. The data contain about 180,000 clones, 53% of them singletons. This material consisted of CD8+ T cells sorted from blood, taken at week 24, from a patient treated with tofacitinib. The receptors stem from a human donor with alopecia areata. Each CDR3 is given with its conserved first and last residue. Each record gives: D gene, J gene, clone size, V gene, CDR3 DNA, CDR3 protein. A D gene is named only where the DNA matches it firmly. A row's size may be missing; if present it is once, few, many or a size class.

>.|TRBJ1-4|.|TRBV30
TGTGCCTGGAGTGTACTATTCGGCAGTTCAACGGAAGAAAAACTGTTTTTT
CAWSVLFGSSTEEKLFF
>.|TRBJ2-1|.|TRBV6-5
TGTGCCAGCGGGGACATACCGACAATTGATGAGCAGTTCTTC
CASGDIPTIDEQFF
>.|TRBJ1-1|.|TRBV5-6
TGTGCCAGCAGCCAAAACACTGAAGCTTTCTTT
CASSQNTEAFF
>TRBD2|TRBJ2-1|.|TRBV7-3
TGTGCCAGCAGCTTATACGCGGGGGATTACAATGAGCAGTTCTTC
CASSLYAGDYNEQFF
>TRBD2|TRBJ2-7|.|TRBV6-5
TGTGCCAGCGTAGCGGGGGGATCATACGAGCAGTACTTC
CASVAGGSYEQYF
>.|TRBJ1-5|.|TRBV27
TGTGCCAGCAGGTCGGGGGGTTCTACGAATCAGCCCCAGCATTTT
CASRSGGSTNQPQHF
>.|TRBJ1-2|.|TRBV7-8
TGTGCCAGCAGCTTAGTAGGCCAGACCCCTCTTTATGGCTACACCTTC
CASSLVGQTPLYGYTF
>.|TRBJ2-1|.|TRBV11-2
TGTGCCAGCAGCTTATGGCAGGGTAATGAGCAGTTCTTC
CASSLWQGNEQFF
>.|TRBJ1-2|.|TRBV27
TGTGCCAGCAGTTTATCGTTCGGGGGCGGGGACACCTTC
CASSLSFGGGDTF
>.|TRBJ2-1|few|TRBV7-9
TGTGCCAGCAGCTTAGACGGAACACAGTTCTTC
CASSLDGTQFF
>.|TRBJ2-3|.|TRBV7-8
TGTGCCAGCAGTCGCGAGGGACACCGCACAGATACGCAGTATTTT
CASSREGHRTDTQYF
>.|TRBJ1-2|few|TRBV29-1
TGCAGCGTTGAAGATGAGCGGGGGGCTATCTTTGGCTACACCTTC
CSVEDERGAIFGYTF
>.|TRBJ2-2|many|TRBV5-1
TGCGCCAGCAGCTTTACCGGGGAGCTGTTTTTT
CASSFTGELFF
>TRBD1|TRBJ2-3|.|TRBV7-3
TGTGCCAGCAGCTTGACAGGGGGCAAAGCAGATACGCAGTATTTT
CASSLTGGKADTQYF
>.|TRBJ1-4|few|TRBV19
TGTGCCAGTACCCACAGGGCAACTAATGAAAAACTGTTTTTT
CASTHRATNEKLFF
>.|TRBJ2-3|.|TRBV7-6
TGTGCCAGCAGCTTTAGCACAGATACGCAGTATTTT
CASSFSTDTQYF
>TRBD1|TRBJ2-1|few|TRBV14
TGTGCCAGCAGACGAGAGGGGGCAAATGAGCAGTTCTTC
CASRREGANEQFF
>.|TRBJ2-1|.|TRBV7-9
TGTGCCAGCAGCTTATTGTCGGGGAGCAGCTCCTACAATGAGCAGTTCTTC
CASSLLSGSSSYNEQFF
>.|TRBJ1-1|.|TRBV19
TGTGCCAGTAGTATTTCCCGACGGGGGAACACTGAAGCTTTCTTT
CASSISRRGNTEAFF
>.|TRBJ1-4|.|TRBV10-3
TGTGCCATCAAAGGGACGGATAATGAAAAACTGTTTTTT
CAIKGTDNEKLFF
>.|TRBJ2-1|.|TRBV6-4
TGTGCCAGCAGTGACGTGCGGACAGCTAACAATGAGCAGTTCTTC
CASSDVRTANNEQFF
>.|TRBJ1-6|once|TRBV25-1
TGTGCCAGCAGTGACAGGGGAAATAATTCACCCCTCCACTTT
CASSDRGNNSPLHF
>.|TRBJ2-7|.|TRBV25-1
TGTGCCAGCAGTGCCTACGGACAGAACTACGAGCAGTACTTC
CASSAYGQNYEQYF
>TRBD1|TRBJ2-7|few|TRBV29-1
TGCAGCGGTAGGGACAGGTCCTCCTACGAGCAGTACTTC
CSGRDRSSYEQYF
>.|TRBJ2-3|few|TRBV14
TGTGCCAGCAGCCAAGTCGTTACAGGAGGTGCTACGCAGTATTTT
CASSQVVTGGATQYF
>.|TRBJ2-7|.|TRBV5-1
TGCGCCAGCACCATATCCGGGAGTTTCTACGAGCAGTACTTC
CASTISGSFYEQYF
>TRBD1|TRBJ1-6|.|TRBV13
TGTGCCAGCAGCAACACAGGGGAAGGTTCACCCCTCCACTTT
CASSNTGEGSPLHF
>.|TRBJ1-4|.|TRBV9
TGTGCCAGCAGTCGTCGGGACACCGCTTCCATTAATGAAAAACTGTTTTTT
CASSRRDTASINEKLFF